The present T cell receptor beta chain was sequenced within a study of regulatory T cells in long-lasting Graves disease. Specified time point: newly diagnosed GD, antithyroid drugs for less than 3 months. RNA from PBMCs was the source of the TCR library. This clonotype came up many times. Its antigen is not known. Germline V gene lookup returns CDR1 ENHRY and CDR2 SYGVKD. This CDR3 has 15 amino acids. The V and J ends lost 4 bases and 8 bases, in that order; junction bases with no gene match: 11. Notes on the study in general: Limited sample numbers may have lowered accuracy. The researchers studied only peripheral blood, not thyroid tissue.

Construction of TCR beta libraries relied on iRepertoire HTBI primers and on Arm-PCR targeting CDR3 regions. From the multiplex PCR reads, TCRdb called clonotypes with MiXCR, one entry per CDR3 protein. The sample has 550,000 or so distinct CDR3 sequences, approximately 12% seen once. The data also belong to a second study, concerning T cells in Graves' hyperthyroidism and ophthalmopathy. From that second work: First-round RT-PCR with HTBI primers amplified the TCR CDR3 region. Median prediction lead before ophthalmopathy onset was 6.5 months with the model.

The genes are TRBV10-3 and TRBJ2-7; TRBD1 matches 10 bases. This specimen was peripheral blood mononuclear cells (PBMCs), taken at new diagnosis, from a patient treated with antithyroid drugs. This receptor was identified in a woman younger than 45 with Graves disease. CDR3 sequence reads: CAISGWTGGPRKQYF. The CDR3 DNA reads as TGTGCCATCAGTGGATGGACAGGGGGGCCTAGGAAGCAGTACTTC.